This entry lists 22 T cell receptor beta chains sequenced from one sample in a study of shared clonotypes between healthy human individuals (dated by TCRdb to 2020 to 2021). CD8 naive samples consisted of CD45RO-negative cells that were positively selected for CCR7, yielding a CD45RA+CCR7+ population without TemRA cells. Libraries were made using the immunoSEQ multiplex PCR assay. TCRdb carries this immuneACCESS record with in-frame sequences only. Its versions omit some clonotypes, under half of them owing to an unresolved V gene in the studies checked, with the rest unexplained. This sample is represented by approximately 2,200,000 clones; about 93% of them were singletons. The ten largest account for around 1.7% of the sample. The sample consisted of naive CD8+ T cells from PBMCs. The cell subset or site label here, explained by the study, means: CD45RA+CCR7+. The origin of the receptors is a man aged 18 to 35 in good health. Some clones in this sample may be carry-over from other donors' samples.

The rearrangement links TRBV7-2 to TRBJ2-7; TRBD1 or TRBD2 may be the D gene (5 bases each). CDR3 length: 14 amino acids. Trimming took 5 bases from V and 0 from J, leaving 11 bases between them. From germline, CDR1 is SGHTA and CDR2 FQGNSA. The CDR3 nucleotides are TGTGCCAGCAGCCGGGACGCGAACTCCTACGAGCAGTACTTC. It specifies CASSRDANSYEQYF.

V usage is TRBV5-6 and J usage is TRBJ1-2; TRBD1 might be the D (6 bases). V was cut by 3 bases and J by 9 bases, with 21 bases left in between. CDR3 size: 15 residues. The germline gives CDR1 SGHDT, CDR2 YYEEEE. The CDR3 DNA reads TGTGCCAGCAGCTCCCCCATCACCCAGGGGTCGAGCTACACCTTC. Its protein is CASSSPITQGSSYTF.

The gene calls are TRBV19 and TRBJ2-1; the match to TRBD2 covers 12 bases. CDR1 is LNHDA and CDR2 is SQIVND in the germline V gene (reference sequence). This CDR3 contains 17 residues. J gave up 4 bases and V 0 bases, and 4 bases lay outside the gene matches. DNA of the CDR3: TGTGCCAGTAGTATAGACCCGACTAGCGGGAGTTACAATGAGCAGTTCTTC. Its protein is CASSIDPTSGSYNEQFF.

This sequence joins TRBV9 and TRBJ2-1; 8 bases align to TRBD1. The CDR3 is 14 residues long. Trimming took 3 bases from V and 6 from J; bases not matched to a gene: 5. Germline V gene data show CDR1 as SGDLS and CDR2 as YYNGEE. The CDR3 loop reads CASSGGQGLNEQFF. CDR3 nucleotide sequence: TGTGCCAGCAGCGGCGGACAGGGACTCAATGAGCAGTTCTTC. Combining the CDR3 with reference TRBV9 and TRBJ2-1 gives the whole variable domain DSGVTQTPKHLITATGQRVTLRCSPRSGDLSVYWYQQSLDQGLQFLIQYYNGEERAKGNILERFSAQQFPDLHSELNLSSLELGDSALYFCASSGGQGLNEQFFGPGTRLTVL.

The gene calls are TRBV2 and TRBJ2-3; no reliable D call. Between the trimmed V and J ends, which lost 8 bases and 1 base, there was a span of 7 bases. The length of the CDR3 is 12 residues. Germline CDR1 SNHLY, CDR2 FYNNEI. The CDR3 protein is CASRAGTDTQYF. The CDR3 DNA sequence: TGTGCCAGCCGGGCGGGCACAGATACGCAGTATTTT.

This clone was observed a single time. This sequence joins TRBV27 and TRBJ2-1, with D unclear. CDR3 length: 13 residues. Germline loops: CDR1 MNHEY, CDR2 SMNVEV (reference sequence). The V and J ends lost 5 bases and 9 bases respectively, with 14 bases between them. The CDR3 DNA reads as TGTGCCAGCAGTGCCGCCCTGGGTCGTGAGCAGTTCTTC. This translates into CASSAALGREQFF.

This chain uses TRBV18 with TRBJ2-7, with 7 bases identical to TRBD1. Germline trimming cut 3 bases from V and 5 bases from J; bases unmatched to any gene: 13. The CDR3 loop spans 16 amino acids. In germline, CDR1 is KGHSH, CDR2 LQKENI. DNA for the CDR3: TGTGCCAGCTCACCCAACAGGGGAAATTCGGCTCACGAGCAGTACTTC. It codes for CASSPNRGNSAHEQYF.

The chain is built from TRBV5-6 and TRBJ2-7; perhaps TRBD2 as D (5 bases). V was clipped by 5 bases and J by 4 bases, with 13 bases between them. The CDR3 consists of 13 residues. Looked up from germline, CDR1 is SGHDT and CDR2 is YYEEEE. The CDR3 loop is CASSRGSGYEQYF. The DNA of the CDR3 is TGTGCCAGCAGTCGGGGATCGGGATACGAGCAGTACTTC.

The chain uses TRBV27 and TRBJ2-3; 7 bases fit TRBD1. Germline assignment: CDR1 MNHEY and CDR2 SMNVEV (reference sequence). The CDR3 extends over 18 amino acids. V shed 4 bases and J 0 bases; nucleotides not matched to a gene: 13. CDR3 sequence reads: CASSSRYWDSLSTDTQYF. The CDR3, as DNA: TGTGCCAGCAGTTCCCGCTATTGGGACAGCCTCAGCACAGATACGCAGTATTTT.

The rearrangement links TRBV29-1 to TRBJ2-2; D possibly corresponds to TRBD1 (6 bases). V was pared by 7 bases and J by 6 bases, with 18 bases between. The germline V gene has CDR1 SQVTM and CDR2 ANQGSEA. CDR3 length: 14 residues. As DNA, the CDR3 is TGCAGCGCCCTGAGGACAGACTTTTCCGGGGAGCTGTTTTTT. As protein: CSALRTDFSGELFF.

This chain joins TRBV29-1 and TRBJ1-2; a possible D gene is TRBD1 (5 bases). V was trimmed by 6 bases and J by 6 bases, leaving 17 bases between them. The CDR3 consists of 13 residues. From germline, CDR1 is SQVTM and CDR2 ANQGSEA. CDR3 protein: CSVRSRGVDGYTF. Here the CDR3 DNA reads TGCAGCGTCCGTTCAAGGGGCGTCGATGGCTACACCTTC.

The V call is TRBV5-6, the J call TRBJ2-3; TRBD2 is a possible D gene (5 bases). This CDR3 region has 17 residues. CDR1 is SGHDT, CDR2 YYEEEE, per germline. Between the trimmed V and J ends, which lost 4 bases and 1 base, there was a span of 19 bases. The CDR3 sequence is CASSPTPGMGGTDTQYF. CDR3 nucleotides: TGTGCCAGCAGCCCCACTCCGGGAATGGGCGGCACAGATACGCAGTATTTT.

This clone was recorded only once. This rearrangement joins TRBV28 to TRBJ2-6, with D uncertain. Germline loops: CDR1 MDHEN, CDR2 SYDVKM. V lost 5 bases to trimming and J lost 4 bases, with 9 bases between them. This CDR3 comprises 14 residues. CDR3 protein: CASSPVAGANVLTF. The DNA for the CDR3 is TGTGCCAGCAGTCCGGTTGCGGGGGCCAACGTCCTGACTTTC.

A note on this clone: The same CDR3 can be traced to other DNA sequences in this sample. CDR3 bases: TGTGCCAGCAGTCCGACAGGGTCCAATCAGCCCCAGCATTTT. Encoded protein: CASSPTGSNQPQHF. The chain is built from TRBV27 and TRBJ1-5, with TRBD1 identical over 7 bases. CDR1 is MNHEY and CDR2 is SMNVEV in the germline V gene (reference sequence). V lost 5 bases to trimming and J lost 3 bases; unmatched junction nucleotides: 4. The CDR3 contains 14 residues.

This chain joins TRBV4-3 and TRBJ2-5; D assignment may be TRBD1 or TRBD2 (5 bases each). Between the trimmed V and J ends, which lost 2 bases and 1 base, there was a span of 8 bases. This CDR3 spans 14 amino acids. Germline loops: CDR1 LGHNA, CDR2 YSLEER. CDR3 DNA: TGCGCCAGCAGCCAATGGGACGGCCAAGAGACCCAGTACTTC. This sequence encodes CASSQWDGQETQYF.

This clone showed up just once. The chain uses TRBV27 and TRBJ2-5; 8 nucleotides match TRBD2. Germline lookup yields CDR1 MNHEY and CDR2 SMNVEV (reference sequence). This CDR3 has 17 residues. J gave up 4 bases and V 3 bases, and 13 bases lay outside the gene matches. The CDR3 protein is CASSFGPGSGRSETQYF. Here the CDR3 DNA reads TGTGCCAGCAGTTTTGGTCCCGGAAGCGGGAGATCAGAGACCCAGTACTTC.

The chain couples TRBV10-3 to TRBJ2-6; weak D call: TRBD2 (6 bases). Germline V gene lookup returns CDR1 ENHRY and CDR2 SYGVKD. The CDR3 is 16 amino acids. Trimming stripped 0 bases from V and 3 bases from J, with 9 bases between. The CDR3 is CAISESRGFGANVLTF. DNA of the CDR3: TGTGCCATCAGTGAGTCGCGGGGATTTGGGGCCAACGTCCTGACTTTC.

The chain couples TRBV28 to TRBJ2-1; D is possibly TRBD1 or TRBD2 (5 bases each). This CDR3 region has 17 residues. Trimming stripped 5 bases from V and 1 base from J, with 18 bases between. Germline V lookup: CDR1 MDHEN, CDR2 SYDVKM. CDR3 DNA sequence: TGTGCCAGCAGTGGACTTGGGGGAGCGGTATCCTACAATGAGCAGTTCTTC. This codes for CASSGLGGAVSYNEQFF.

V usage is TRBV28 and J usage is TRBJ2-2; the match to TRBD2 covers 8 bases. Per germline, CDR1 MDHEN and CDR2 SYDVKM. The CDR3 is 14 residues long. Trimming cost V 6 bases and J 4 bases; bases outside gene matches: 4. The DNA of the CDR3 is TGTGCCAGCAGGCCCGCGGGGGGCACCGGGGAGCTGTTTTTT. Encoded protein: CASRPAGGTGELFF.

J is TRBJ1-1 and V is TRBV7-9; no clear D gene. Germline values: CDR1 SEHNR, CDR2 FQNEAQ (reference sequence). The CDR3 extends over 16 amino acids. V was pared by 6 bases and J by 1 base, with 18 bases between. Here the CDR3 DNA reads TGTGCCAGCAGACCTCCTGGTAGTGGCACGAACACTGAAGCTTTCTTT. It encodes CASRPPGSGTNTEAFF.

The chain couples TRBV9 to TRBJ2-3, with D possibly being TRBD1 or TRBD2 (5 bases each). With 3 bases removed from V and 2 bases from J, the gap between germline ends came to 16 bases. Germline-derived CDR1 and CDR2 are SGDLS and YYNGEE. This CDR3 is built from 16 residues. CDR3 residues: CASSEPRGDITDTQYF. The CDR3 DNA follows: TGTGCCAGCAGCGAACCAAGAGGGGATATCACAGATACGCAGTATTTT.

The chain is built from TRBV9 and TRBJ2-3; 9 bases map to TRBD2. The CDR3 extends over 15 amino acids. With V trimmed by 4 bases and J by 3 bases, 6 bases remained unmatched. CDR1 and CDR2 from the germline V gene are SGDLS and YYNGEE. DNA of the CDR3: TGTGCCAGCAGCACTACGACTAGCGGTACAGATACGCAGTATTTT. The encoded protein is CASSTTTSGTDTQYF.